This T cell receptor (beta chain) derives from a study of shared clonotypes between healthy human individuals. Overall study findings and caveats: Non-shared clonotypes displayed generation probabilities falling below those of clonotypes present in all four donors. Apart from blood, nothing was sampled; tissue repertoires likely differ. Represented diversity, genetic and exposure-history alike, was limited by few donors. Estimated richness values were generally larger in naive subsets than in memory subsets.

Sequencing used immunoSEQ multiplex PCR; TCRdb keeps in-frame clones, though not all of them. The table lists roughly 700,000 clones, over 65% of them singletons. V lost 6 bases to trimming and J lost 2 bases; unmatched junction nucleotides: 6. The germline V gene has CDR1 MNHEY and CDR2 SVGAGI. The CDR3 consists of 15 residues. Points on this clone: Its antigen is undetermined.

The sample taken for sequencing was memory CD4+ T cells sorted from blood. The subset denotes: CD45RA-negative fraction. This chain connects TRBV6-5 to TRBJ2-3; 9 bases are a match to TRBD2. The sequence was obtained from a woman aged 25 to 39 in good health. The CDR3 loop is CASRTAGGITDTQYF. In DNA, the CDR3 is TGTGCCAGCAGAACGGCGGGAGGGATCACAGATACGCAGTATTTT.